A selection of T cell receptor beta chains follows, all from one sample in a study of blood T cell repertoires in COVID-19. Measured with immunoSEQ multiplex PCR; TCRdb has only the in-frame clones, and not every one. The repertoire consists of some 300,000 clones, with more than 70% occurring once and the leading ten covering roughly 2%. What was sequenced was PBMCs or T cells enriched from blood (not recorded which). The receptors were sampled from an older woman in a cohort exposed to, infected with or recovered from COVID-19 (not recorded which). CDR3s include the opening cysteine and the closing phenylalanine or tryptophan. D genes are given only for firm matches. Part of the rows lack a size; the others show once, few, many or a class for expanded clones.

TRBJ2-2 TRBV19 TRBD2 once TGTGCCAGTAGAGGGACTAGCGGGAGGGCACACACCGGGGAGCTGTTTTTT CASRGTSGRAHTGELFF
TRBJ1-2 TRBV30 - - TGTGCCTGGAGTGTACTCTATGGCTACACCTTC CAWSVLYGYTF
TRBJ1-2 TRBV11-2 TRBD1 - TGTGCCAGCAGCTTACCGCGGGGACAGGGGAACTATGGCTACACCTTC CASSLPRGQGNYGYTF
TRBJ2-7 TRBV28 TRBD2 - TGTGCCAGCAGTTTAGGGCTAGCGGGGAACTACGAGCAGTACTTC CASSLGLAGNYEQYF
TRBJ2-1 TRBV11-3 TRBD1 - TGTGCCAGCAGCTTAACACAGGGGGCGGCCAATGAGCAGTTCTTC CASSLTQGAANEQFF
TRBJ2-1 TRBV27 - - TGTGCCAGCAGTCGAGCGGCGCCCGACAATGAGCAGTTCTTC CASSRAAPDNEQFF
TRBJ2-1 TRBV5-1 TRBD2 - TGCGCCAGCAGCCCCGGGACTAGCGGGGGCAATGAGCAGTTCTTC CASSPGTSGGNEQFF
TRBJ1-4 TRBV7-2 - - TGTGCCAGCAGCAGACAGGCGCACTCTAATGAAAAACTGTTTTTT CASSRQAHSNEKLFF
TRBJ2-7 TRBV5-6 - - TGTGCCAGCAGCTTGGGGGCGGGCTCCTACGAGCAGTACTTC CASSLGAGSYEQYF
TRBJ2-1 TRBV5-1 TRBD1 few TGCGCCAGCAGCTCCGGGACAGGCTCCTACAATGAGCAGTTCTTC CASSSGTGSYNEQFF
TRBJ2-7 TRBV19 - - TGTGCCAGTAGTATAGGAGGCCAGGGGGAGCAGTACTTC CASSIGGQGEQYF
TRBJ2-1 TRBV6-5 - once TGTGCCAGCAGCCGGGGACTCCCCCCTGAGCAGTTCTTC CASSRGLPPEQFF
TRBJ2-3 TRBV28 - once TGTGCCAGCAGTTTAAAGGGGAAGGGATCTACAGATACGCAGTATTTT CASSLKGKGSTDTQYF
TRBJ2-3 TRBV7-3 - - TGTGCCAGCAGCTTATCGGGAGTTAGAACTAGCACAGATACGCAGTATTTT CASSLSGVRTSTDTQYF
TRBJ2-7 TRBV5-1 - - TGCGCCAGCAGACCCGCTAGCGCTAACTACGAGCAGTACTTC CASRPASANYEQYF
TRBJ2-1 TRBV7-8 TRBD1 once TGTGCCAGCAGCTTAGCGCAGGGGGCGGCTGGGGAGCAGTTCTTC CASSLAQGAAGEQFF
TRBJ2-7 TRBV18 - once TGTGCCAGCTCCCAGACTCCTACTAGCTACGAGCAGTACTTC CASSQTPTSYEQYF
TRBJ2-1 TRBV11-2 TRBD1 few TGTGCCAGCAGCTTATTGACAGGGCCCAATGAGCAGTTCTTC CASSLLTGPNEQFF
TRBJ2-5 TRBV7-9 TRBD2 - TGTGCCAGCAGAGGAGGACTAGCGGGCCGTGCGGGACAAGAGACCCAGTACTTC CASRGGLAGRAGQETQYF
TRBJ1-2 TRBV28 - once TGTGCCAGCAGTTTAGGGTGGGGCTCCAACTATGGCTACACCTTC CASSLGWGSNYGYTF
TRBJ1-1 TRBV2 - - TGTGCCAGCAGTGATTGGCCAGGGGAAGGAATCACTGAAGCTTTCTTT CASSDWPGEGITEAFF
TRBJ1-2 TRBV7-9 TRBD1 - TGTGCCAGCAGCCCAGAACAGGGGGATAATGGCTACACCTTC CASSPEQGDNGYTF
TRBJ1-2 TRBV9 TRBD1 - TGTGCCAGCAGCCCGAGGGGACAGGGGGCCCGCTCGGCCTATGGCTACACCTTC CASSPRGQGARSAYGYTF
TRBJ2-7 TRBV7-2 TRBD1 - TGTGCCAGCAGCCCGCGGACAGGTTTCTACGAGCAGTACTTC CASSPRTGFYEQYF
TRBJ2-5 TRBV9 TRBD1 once TGTGCCAGCAGCTCTGGACAGGGTAAAGAGACCCAGTACTTC CASSSGQGKETQYF
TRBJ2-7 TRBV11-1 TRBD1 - TGTGCCAGCAGCTTTGACAGGGTCTACGAGCAGTACTTC CASSFDRVYEQYF
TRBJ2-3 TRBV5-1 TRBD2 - TGCGCCAGCAGCTTGGAAGCGGGAACCCCAAATACGCAGTATTTT CASSLEAGTPNTQYF
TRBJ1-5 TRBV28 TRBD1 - TGTGCCAGCAGTGGGGCAGGGGGCAATGGCAATCAGCCCCAGCATTTT CASSGAGGNGNQPQHF
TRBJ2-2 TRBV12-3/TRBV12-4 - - TGTGCCAGCACTCCACAGGCTACCGGGGAGCTGTTTTTT CASTPQATGELFF
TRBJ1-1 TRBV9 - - TGTGCCAGCAGCGGCACTGGCACTGAAGCTTTCTTT CASSGTGTEAFF
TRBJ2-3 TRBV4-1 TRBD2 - TGCGCCAGCAGCCAAGGCCCTGGGACTAGCGGGAGTGATACGCAGTATTTT CASSQGPGTSGSDTQYF
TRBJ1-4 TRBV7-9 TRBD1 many TGTGCCAGCAGACAGGGACAGGGGATCGGGAAACTGTTTTTT CASRQGQGIGKLFF
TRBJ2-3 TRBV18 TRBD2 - TGTGCCAGCTCCCCCCCTAGCGGCACCACAGATACGCAGTATTTT CASSPPSGTTDTQYF
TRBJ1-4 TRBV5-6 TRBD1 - TGTGCCAGCAGGCGGACAGGGAGGAGCGAAAAACTGTTTTTT CASRRTGRSEKLFF
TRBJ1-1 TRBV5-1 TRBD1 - TGCGCCAGCAGGGGGACAGGGAACACTGAAGCTTTCTTT CASRGTGNTEAFF
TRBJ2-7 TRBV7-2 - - TGTGCCAGCAGCTTAGTGGCGGCCTCCTACGAGCAGTACTTC CASSLVAASYEQYF
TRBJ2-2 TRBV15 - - TGTGCCACCAGCAGAGATGAGCCCGGGGAGCTGTTTTTT CATSRDEPGELFF
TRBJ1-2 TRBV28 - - TGTGCCAGCAGTTTAAGATGGGAGGGGCATGGCTACACCTTC CASSLRWEGHGYTF
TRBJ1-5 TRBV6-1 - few TGTGCCAGCAGTGACAACAGACCCAATCAGCCCCAGCATTTT CASSDNRPNQPQHF
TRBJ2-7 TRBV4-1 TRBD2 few TGCGCCAGCAGCCAAGATACTAGCGGGAGTCGCGACGAGCAGTACTTC CASSQDTSGSRDEQYF
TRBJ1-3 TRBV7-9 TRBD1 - TGTGCCAGCAGCGCTAGACAGGGGCACACTGGAAACACCATATATTTT CASSARQGHTGNTIYF
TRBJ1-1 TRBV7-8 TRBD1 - TGTGCCAGCAGCCCCCCCAGGGGGCTGAAGGACACTGAAGCTTTCTTT CASSPPRGLKDTEAFF
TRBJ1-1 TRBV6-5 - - TGTGCCAGCAGTTACCGGACATACACTGAAGCTTTCTTT CASSYRTYTEAFF